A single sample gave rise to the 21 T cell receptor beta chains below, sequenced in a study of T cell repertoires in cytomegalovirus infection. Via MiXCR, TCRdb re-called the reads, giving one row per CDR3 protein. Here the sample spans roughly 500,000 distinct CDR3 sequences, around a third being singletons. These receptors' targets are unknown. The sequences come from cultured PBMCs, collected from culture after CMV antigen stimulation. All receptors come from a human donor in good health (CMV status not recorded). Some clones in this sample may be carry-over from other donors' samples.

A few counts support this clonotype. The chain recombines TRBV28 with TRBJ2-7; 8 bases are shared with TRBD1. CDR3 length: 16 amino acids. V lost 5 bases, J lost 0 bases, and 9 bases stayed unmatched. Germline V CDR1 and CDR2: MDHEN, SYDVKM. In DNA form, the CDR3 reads TGTGCCAGCAGTCTTCGACAGGGGATACGCTCCTACGAGCAGTACTTC. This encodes CASSLRQGIRSYEQYF.

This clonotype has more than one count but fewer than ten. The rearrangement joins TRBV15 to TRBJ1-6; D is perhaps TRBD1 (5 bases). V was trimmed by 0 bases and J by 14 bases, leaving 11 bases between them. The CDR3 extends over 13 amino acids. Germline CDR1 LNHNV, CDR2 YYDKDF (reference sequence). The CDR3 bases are TGTGCCACCAGCAGAGATTTAACGGGGGCCCTCCACTTT. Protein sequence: CATSRDLTGALHF.

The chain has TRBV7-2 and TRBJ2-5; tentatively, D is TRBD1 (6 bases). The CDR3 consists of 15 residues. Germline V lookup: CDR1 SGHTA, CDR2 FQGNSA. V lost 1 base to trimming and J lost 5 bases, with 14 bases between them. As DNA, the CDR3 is TGTGCCAGCAGCTTAGAGCAATCTAGGGGGGAGACCCAGTACTTC. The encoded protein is CASSLEQSRGETQYF.

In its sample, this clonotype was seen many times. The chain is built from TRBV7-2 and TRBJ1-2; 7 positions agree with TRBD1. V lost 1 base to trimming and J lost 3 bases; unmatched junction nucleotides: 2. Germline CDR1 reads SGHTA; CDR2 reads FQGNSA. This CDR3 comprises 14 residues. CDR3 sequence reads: CASSLEGADYGYTF. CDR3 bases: TGTGCCAGCAGCTTAGAGGGGGCAGACTATGGCTACACCTTC.

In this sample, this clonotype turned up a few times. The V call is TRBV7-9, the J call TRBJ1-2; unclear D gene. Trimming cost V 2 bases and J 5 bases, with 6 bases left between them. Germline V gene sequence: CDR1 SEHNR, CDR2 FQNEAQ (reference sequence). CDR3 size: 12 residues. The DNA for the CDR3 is TGTGCCAGCAGCTTAATGGAGTATGGCTACACCTTC. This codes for CASSLMEYGYTF.

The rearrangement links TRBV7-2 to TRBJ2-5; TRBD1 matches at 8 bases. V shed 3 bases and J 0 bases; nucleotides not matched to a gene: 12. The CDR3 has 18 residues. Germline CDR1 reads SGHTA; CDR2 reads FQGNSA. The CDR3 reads CASSLLAGGLLYQETQYF. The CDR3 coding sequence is TGTGCCAGCAGCTTGTTGGCAGGGGGCTTGTTGTACCAAGAGACCCAGTACTTC.

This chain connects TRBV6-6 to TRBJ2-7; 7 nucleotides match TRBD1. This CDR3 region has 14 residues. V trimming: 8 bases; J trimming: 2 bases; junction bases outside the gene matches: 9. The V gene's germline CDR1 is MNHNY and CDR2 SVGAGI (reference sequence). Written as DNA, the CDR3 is TGTGCCAGCCACCTGTCGGGACAGACCTACGAGCAGTACGTC. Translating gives CASHLSGQTYEQYV.

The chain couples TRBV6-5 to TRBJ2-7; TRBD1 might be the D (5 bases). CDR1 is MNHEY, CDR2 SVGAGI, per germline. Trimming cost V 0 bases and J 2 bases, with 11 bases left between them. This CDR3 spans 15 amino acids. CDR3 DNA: TGTGCCAGCAGTTACTCCCCCGACAGTACCTACGAGCAGTACTTC. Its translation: CASSYSPDSTYEQYF.

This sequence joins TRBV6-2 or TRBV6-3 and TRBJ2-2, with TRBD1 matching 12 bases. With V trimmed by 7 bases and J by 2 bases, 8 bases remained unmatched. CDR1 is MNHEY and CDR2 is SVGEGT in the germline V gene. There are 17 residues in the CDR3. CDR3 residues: CASTYPGQGANTGELFF. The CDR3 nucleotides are TGTGCCAGCACCTACCCGGGACAGGGGGCAAACACCGGGGAGCTGTTTTTT.

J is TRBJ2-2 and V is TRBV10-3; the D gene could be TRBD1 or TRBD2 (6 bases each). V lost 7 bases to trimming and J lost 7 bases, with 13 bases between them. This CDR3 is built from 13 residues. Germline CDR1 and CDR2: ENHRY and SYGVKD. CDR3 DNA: TGTGCCATCAAGGCAGGGGAGGTCGGGGAGCTGTTTTTT. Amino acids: CAIKAGEVGELFF.

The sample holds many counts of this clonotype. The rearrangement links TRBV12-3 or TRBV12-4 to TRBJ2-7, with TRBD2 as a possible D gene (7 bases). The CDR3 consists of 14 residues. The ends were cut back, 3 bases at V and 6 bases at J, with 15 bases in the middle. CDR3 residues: CASSFGGGLGEQYV. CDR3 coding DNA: TGTGCCAGCAGTTTTGGGGGGGGCCTCGGCGAGCAGTACGTC.

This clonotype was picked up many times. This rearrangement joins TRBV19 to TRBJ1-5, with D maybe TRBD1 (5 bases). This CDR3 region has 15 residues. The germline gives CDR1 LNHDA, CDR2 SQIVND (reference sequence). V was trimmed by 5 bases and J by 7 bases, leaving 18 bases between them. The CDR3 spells CASSFLGGQDQPQHF. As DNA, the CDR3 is TGTGCCAGTAGTTTCCTGGGGGGTCAGGACCAGCCCCAGCATTTT. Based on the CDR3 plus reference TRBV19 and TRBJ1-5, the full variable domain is DGGITQSPKYLFRKEGQNVTLSCEQNLNHDAMYWYRQDPGQGLRLIYYSQIVNDFQKGDIAEGYSVSREKKESFPLTVTSAQKNPTAFYLCASSFLGGQDQPQHFGDGTRLSIL.

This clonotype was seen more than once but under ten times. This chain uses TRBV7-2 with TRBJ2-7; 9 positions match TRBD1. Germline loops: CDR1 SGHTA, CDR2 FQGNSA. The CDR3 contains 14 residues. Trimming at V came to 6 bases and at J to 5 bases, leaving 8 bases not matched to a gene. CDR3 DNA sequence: TGTGCCAGCAGGCCCGGGACAGGGTTTCACGAGCAGTACTTC. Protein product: CASRPGTGFHEQYF.

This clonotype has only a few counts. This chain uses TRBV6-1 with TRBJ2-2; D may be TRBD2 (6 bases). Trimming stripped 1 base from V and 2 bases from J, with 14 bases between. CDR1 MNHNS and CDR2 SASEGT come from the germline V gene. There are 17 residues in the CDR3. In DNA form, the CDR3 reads TGTGCCAGCAGTGAAGGTGGGGGGTATGCCAACACCGGGGAGCTGTTTTTT. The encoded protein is CASSEGGGYANTGELFF.

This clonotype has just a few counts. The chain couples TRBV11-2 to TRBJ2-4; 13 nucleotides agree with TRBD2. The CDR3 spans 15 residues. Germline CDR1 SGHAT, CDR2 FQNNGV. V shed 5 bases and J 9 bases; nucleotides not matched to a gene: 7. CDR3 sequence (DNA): TGTGCCAGCAGCCTGAGACTAGCGGGAGGATCCATTCAGTACTTC. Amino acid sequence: CASSLRLAGGSIQYF.

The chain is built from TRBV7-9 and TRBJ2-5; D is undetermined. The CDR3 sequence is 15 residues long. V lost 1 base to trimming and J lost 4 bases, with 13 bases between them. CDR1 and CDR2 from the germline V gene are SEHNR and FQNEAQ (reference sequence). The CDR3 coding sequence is TGTGCCAGCAGCTTAGATGGAGCATTTGGAGAGACCCAGTACTTC. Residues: CASSLDGAFGETQYF.

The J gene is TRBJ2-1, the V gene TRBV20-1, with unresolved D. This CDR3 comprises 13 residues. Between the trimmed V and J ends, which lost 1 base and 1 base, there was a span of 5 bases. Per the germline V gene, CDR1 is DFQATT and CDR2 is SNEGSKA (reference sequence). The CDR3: CSARVTSYNEQFF. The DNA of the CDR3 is TGCAGTGCTAGAGTTACTTCCTACAATGAGCAGTTCTTC.

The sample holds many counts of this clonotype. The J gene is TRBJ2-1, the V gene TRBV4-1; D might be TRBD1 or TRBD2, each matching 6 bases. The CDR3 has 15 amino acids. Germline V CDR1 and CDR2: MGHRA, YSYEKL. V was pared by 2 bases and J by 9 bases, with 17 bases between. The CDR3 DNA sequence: TGCGCCAGCAGCCAACCGCAGACCTGGGGGGCTGAGCAGTTCTTC. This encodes CASSQPQTWGAEQFF.

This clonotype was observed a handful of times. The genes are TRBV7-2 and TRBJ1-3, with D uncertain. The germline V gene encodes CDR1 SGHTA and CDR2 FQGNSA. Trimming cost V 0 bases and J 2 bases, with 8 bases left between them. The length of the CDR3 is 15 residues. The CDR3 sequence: CASSLALGTGNTIYF. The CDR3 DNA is TGTGCCAGCAGCTTAGCGCTAGGGACTGGAAACACCATATATTTT.

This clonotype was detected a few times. The CDR3: CASSMGSGLTNTEAFF. The CDR3 DNA follows: TGTGCCAGTAGTATGGGGTCCGGACTAACGAACACTGAAGCTTTCTTT. The chain combines TRBV19 with TRBJ1-1, with D uncertain. Germline V CDR1 and CDR2: LNHDA, SQIVND (reference sequence). CDR3 length equals 16 residues. V lost 3 bases to trimming and J lost 1 base, with 15 bases between them.

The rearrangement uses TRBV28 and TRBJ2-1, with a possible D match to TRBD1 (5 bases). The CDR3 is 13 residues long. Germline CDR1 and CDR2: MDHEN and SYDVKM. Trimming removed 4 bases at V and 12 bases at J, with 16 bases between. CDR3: CASSSGPGRGQFF. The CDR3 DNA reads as TGTGCCAGCAGTTCCGGGCCAGGAAGGGGGCAGTTCTTC.